Each of the 13 T cell receptor beta chains below was sequenced from the same sample in a study of T cells after yellow fever vaccination (dated by TCRdb to about 2019). The treatment or condition tag for this specimen amounts to: live attenuated yellow fever vaccine strain. Receptors were amplified or captured by 5' RACE. TCRdb lists the instrument as Illumina NovaSeq 6000. The raw public reads went through TCRdb reprocessing: fastp at Q25, MiXCR clone calling, in-frame beta chains kept. CDR3 protein duplicates are merged, each entry listing the most common genes and DNA. The sample table lists 250,000 to 400,000 distinct CDR3 sequences, over 4% of them with a count of one. The ten largest account for around 24% of the sample. The source material was PBMCs, sampled 5 days after the yellow fever booster vaccination. The receptors stem from a young man who received the YFV17D yellow fever vaccine.

The rearrangement uses TRBV7-9 and TRBJ2-7; the match to TRBD2 covers 8 bases. The V gene end was trimmed by 6 bases and the J gene end by 2 bases; junction bases not matched to a gene: 6. The CDR3 is 14 amino acids. CDR1 and CDR2 from the germline V gene are SEHNR and FQNEAQ (reference sequence). The CDR3 protein is CASSRRGVTYEQYF. CDR3 DNA sequence: TGTGCCAGCAGTCGGCGGGGGGTCACCTACGAGCAGTACTTC.

This clonotype appeared many times. The chain links TRBV20-1 to TRBJ1-1; D is unclear. V lost 2 bases and J 1 base, leaving 8 bases between the germline ends. Germline V gene lookup returns CDR1 DFQATT and CDR2 SNEGSKA (reference sequence). CDR3 length: 13 residues. In DNA form, the CDR3 reads TGCAGTGCTAGACCAGACGGGAACACTGAAGCTTTCTTT. Protein: CSARPDGNTEAFF.

The chain carries TRBV5-4 and TRBJ2-7; 11 positions agree with TRBD2. In germline, CDR1 is SGHNT, CDR2 YYREEE (reference sequence). The J segment lost 4 bases and the V segment lost 0 bases, leaving 3 bases of the junction unmatched. The CDR3 spans 15 residues. This CDR3 is CASSLGPSGGYEQYF. In nucleotides, the CDR3 is TGTGCCAGCAGCTTGGGCCCTAGCGGGGGGTACGAGCAGTACTTC.

Concerning this clonotype itself: The likely explanation is a read error, given a far larger clone one base away. The chain is built from TRBV7-2 and TRBJ2-5, with unresolved D. Trimming took 2 bases from V and 4 from J, leaving 2 bases between them. Germline CDR1 and CDR2: SGHTA and FQGNSA. The CDR3 runs to 11 residues. DNA for the CDR3: TGTGCCAGCAGCTTACCAGAGACCCAGTACTTC. Amino acids: CASSLPETQYF.

V is TRBV3-1 and J is TRBJ2-3; 9 bases are shared with TRBD2. The CDR3 is 17 amino acids. V trimming: 4 bases; J trimming: 4 bases; junction bases outside the gene matches: 12. CDR1 and CDR2 (germline): LGHDT, YNNKEL (reference sequence). This chain's CDR3 is CASSPPPGGGVADTQYF. In nucleotides, the CDR3 is TGTGCCAGCAGCCCCCCGCCTGGCGGGGGGGTGGCAGATACGCAGTATTTT.

This clonotype was observed a handful of times. The chain recombines TRBV27 with TRBJ1-2, with no clear D. The CDR3 contains 14 residues. Germline CDR1 and CDR2: MNHEY and SMNVEV (reference sequence). Trimming stripped 6 bases from V and 5 bases from J, with 16 bases between. The CDR3 DNA follows: TGTGCCAGCAGCCCTACGGGAGGGAAGTATGGCTACACCTTC. Amino acids: CASSPTGGKYGYTF.

The rearrangement joins TRBV4-2 to TRBJ2-6; 8 bases line up with TRBD1. Germline lookup yields CDR1 LGHNA and CDR2 YNFKEQ. The length of the CDR3 is 19 residues. The V segment lost 1 base and the J segment 0 bases; nucleotides outside the gene matches: 8. The chain's CDR3 is CASSQGRDRSSSGANVLTF. The DNA of the CDR3 is TGTGCCAGCAGCCAAGGCCGGGACAGGTCCAGCTCTGGGGCCAACGTCCTGACTTTC.

There are many counts of this clonotype. This chain links TRBV5-1 with TRBJ1-2; unclear D gene. The CDR3 loop spans 14 amino acids. Germline V CDR1 and CDR2: SGHRS, YFSETQ. V was trimmed by 0 bases and J by 2 bases, leaving 8 bases between them. The CDR3 loop reads CASSLESVNYGYTF. CDR3 DNA sequence: TGCGCCAGCAGCTTGGAATCAGTCAACTATGGCTACACCTTC. Variable domain in full (rest from reference TRBV5-1 and TRBJ1-2): KAGVTQTPRYLIKTRGQQVTLSCSPISGHRSVSWYQQTPGQGLQFLFEYFSETQRNKGNFPGRFSGRQFSNSRSEMNVSTLELGDSALYLCASSLESVNYGYTFGSGTRLTVV.

This rearrangement joins TRBV19 to TRBJ1-5; 9 nucleotides align to TRBD1. The CDR3 sequence is 14 residues long. V gave up 5 bases and J gave up 7 bases; unmatched junction bases: 6. The germline gives CDR1 LNHDA, CDR2 SQIVND (reference sequence). This CDR3 is CASSGTGGRQPQHF. In nucleotides, the CDR3 is TGTGCCAGTAGTGGCACAGGGGGCAGGCAGCCCCAGCATTTT. Filled out from reference TRBV19 and TRBJ1-5, the complete variable domain reads DGGITQSPKYLFRKEGQNVTLSCEQNLNHDAMYWYRQDPGQGLRLIYYSQIVNDFQKGDIAEGYSVSREKKESFPLTVTSAQKNPTAFYLCASSGTGGRQPQHFGDGTRLSIL.

CDR3 region: CASSQDLRGPHIITDTQYF. CDR3 in DNA: TGCGCCAGCAGCCAAGATCTACGGGGGCCCCATATTATCACAGATACGCAGTATTTT. The chain couples TRBV4-1 to TRBJ2-3; D may match TRBD1 or TRBD2 (6 bases each). The V gene lost 0 bases and the J gene lost 2 bases, with 21 bases spanning the gap. This CDR3 is 19 amino acids long. CDR1 and CDR2 from the germline V gene are MGHRA and YSYEKL.

As to this clonotype: Sequence at one end of the junction differs from germline and may be a read error. J is TRBJ2-1 and V is TRBV4-2; D is uncertain. The CDR3 sequence is 14 residues long. CDR1 LGHNA and CDR2 YNFKEQ come from the germline V gene. The CDR3: CDSSQEGSYNEQFF. In nucleotides, the CDR3 is TGTGACAGCAGCCAAGAAGGGTCCTACAATGAGCAGTTCTTC.

The chain couples TRBV7-8 to TRBJ1-2; D ambiguous. The CDR3 sequence is 14 residues long. Trimming removed 1 base from V and 8 bases from J, with 14 bases in between. Germline V gives CDR1 SGHVS, CDR2 FQNEAQ. CDR3 residues: CASSLVAPEDGYTF. CDR3 coding DNA: TGTGCCAGCAGCTTAGTAGCACCCGAGGACGGCTACACCTTC.

This clonotype was seen many times. The J gene is TRBJ2-5, the V gene TRBV29-1; 11 positions agree with TRBD2. Unmatched junction bases numbered 8, after V lost 6 bases and J lost 5 bases. CDR1 SQVTM and CDR2 ANQGSEA come from the germline V gene. The CDR3 has 14 residues. The CDR3 sequence: CSVALAGAGETQYF. CDR3 DNA sequence: TGCAGCGTCGCACTAGCGGGGGCCGGGGAGACCCAGTACTTC.